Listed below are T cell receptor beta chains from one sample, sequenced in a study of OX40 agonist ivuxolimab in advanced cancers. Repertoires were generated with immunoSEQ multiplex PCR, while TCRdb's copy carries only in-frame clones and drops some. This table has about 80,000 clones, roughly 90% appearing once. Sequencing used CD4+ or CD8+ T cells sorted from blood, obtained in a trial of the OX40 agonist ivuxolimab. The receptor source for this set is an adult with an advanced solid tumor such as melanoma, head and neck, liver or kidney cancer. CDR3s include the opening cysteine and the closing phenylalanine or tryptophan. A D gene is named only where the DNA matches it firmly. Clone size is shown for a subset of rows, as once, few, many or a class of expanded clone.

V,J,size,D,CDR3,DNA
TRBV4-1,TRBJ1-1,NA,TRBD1,CASSYRGTDYEAFF,TGCGCCAGCAGCTATAGAGGGACAGACTACGAAGCTTTCTTT
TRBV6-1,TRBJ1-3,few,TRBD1,CASSEGDSGGNTIYF,TGTGCCAGCAGTGAAGGGGACAGCGGTGGAAACACCATATATTTT
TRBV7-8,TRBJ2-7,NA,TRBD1,CASSLEGQGVTNEQYF,TGTGCCAGCAGCTTAGAGGGACAGGGGGTAACAAACGAGCAGTACTTC
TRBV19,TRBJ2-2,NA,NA,CASSIGEGPRELFF,TGTGCCAGTAGTATTGGTGAGGGACCTAGGGAGCTGTTTTTT
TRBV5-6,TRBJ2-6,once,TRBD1,CASSWGQGSNSGANVLTF,TGTGCCAGCAGCTGGGGACAGGGCTCTAACTCTGGGGCCAACGTCCTGACTTTC
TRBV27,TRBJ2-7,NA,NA,CASSPPAVHAPYEQYF,TGTGCCAGCAGTCCCCCAGCAGTCCATGCACCCTACGAGCAGTACTTC
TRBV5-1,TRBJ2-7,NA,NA,CASSPGRFPSSYEQYF,TGCGCCAGCAGCCCCGGACGGTTCCCGTCATCCTACGAGCAGTACTTC
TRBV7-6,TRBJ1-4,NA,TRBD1,CASSSKHRGREDEKLFF,TGTGCCAGCAGCTCGAAGCACAGGGGGCGCGAAGATGAAAAACTGTTTTTT
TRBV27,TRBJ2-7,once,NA,CASSFVDTIYEQYF,TGTGCCAGCAGTTTCGTGGACACCATCTACGAGCAGTACTTC
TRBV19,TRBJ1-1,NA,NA,CASSWTGTEAFF,TGTGCCAGTAGTTGGACGGGGACTGAAGCTTTCTTT
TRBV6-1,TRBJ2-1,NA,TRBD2,CASSGVAGVDEQFF,TGTGCCAGCAGTGGGGTAGCGGGGGTCGATGAGCAGTTCTTC
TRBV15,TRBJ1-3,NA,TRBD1,CATSRDRQGGQIGNTIYF,TGTGCCACCAGCAGAGATCGACAGGGGGGACAGATTGGAAACACCATATATTTT
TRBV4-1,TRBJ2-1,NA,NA,CASSLTPSSYNEQFF,TGCGCCAGCAGCCTGACCCCGAGCTCCTACAATGAGCAGTTCTTC
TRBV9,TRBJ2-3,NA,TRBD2,CASSVESLAGGPTDTQYF,TGTGCCAGCAGCGTAGAGTCATTAGCGGGGGGGCCAACAGATACGCAGTATTTT
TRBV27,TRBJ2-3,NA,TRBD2,CASSNLLAVHEDTQYF,TGTGCCAGCAGTAACCTTCTAGCGGTTCATGAAGATACGCAGTATTTT
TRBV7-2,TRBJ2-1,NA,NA,CASSSTSDEQFF,TGTGCCAGCAGCTCGACCAGCGATGAGCAGTTCTTC
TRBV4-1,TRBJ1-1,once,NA,CASRQQALNTEAFF,TGCGCCAGCAGGCAACAGGCCTTGAACACTGAAGCTTTCTTT
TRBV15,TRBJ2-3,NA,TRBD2,CATSTTSGGAPDTQYF,TGTGCCACCAGCACGACTAGCGGGGGGGCCCCAGATACGCAGTATTTT
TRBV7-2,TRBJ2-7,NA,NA,CASSPEGVSYEQYF,TGTGCCAGCAGCCCCGAGGGGGTCTCCTACGAGCAGTACTTC
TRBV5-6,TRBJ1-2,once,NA,CASNPHGQGSGYTF,TGTGCCAGCAACCCCCACGGGCAGGGCTCTGGCTACACCTTC
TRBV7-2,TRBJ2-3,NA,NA,CASSPSGFSTDTQYF,TGTGCCAGCAGCCCATCGGGGTTTAGCACAGATACGCAGTATTTT
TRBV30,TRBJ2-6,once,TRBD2,CAWSVGREHVLTF,TGTGCCTGGAGTGTCGGGCGGGAGCACGTCCTGACTTTC
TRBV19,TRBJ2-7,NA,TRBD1,CASKPGQGYGEQYF,TGTGCCAGTAAGCCGGGACAGGGGTACGGCGAGCAGTACTTC
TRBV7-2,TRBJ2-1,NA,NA,CASSLEWLANYNEQFF,TGTGCCAGCAGCTTAGAGTGGCTAGCGAACTACAATGAGCAGTTCTTC
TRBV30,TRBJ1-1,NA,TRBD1,CAGDRGTEAFF,TGTGCCGGAGACAGGGGTACTGAAGCTTTCTTT
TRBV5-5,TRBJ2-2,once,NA,CASSLEVTGELFF,TGTGCCAGCAGCTTGGAGGTTACCGGGGAGCTGTTTTTT
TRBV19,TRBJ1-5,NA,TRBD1,CASSIVFVGGEGNQPQHF,TGTGCCAGTAGTATTGTATTTGTAGGGGGCGAAGGCAATCAGCCCCAGCATTTT
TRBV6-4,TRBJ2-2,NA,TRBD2,CASSAGTSDTGELFF,TGTGCCAGCAGTGCCGGGACTAGCGACACCGGGGAGCTGTTTTTT
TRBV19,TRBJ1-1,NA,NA,CASSTPTLNTEAFF,TGTGCCAGTAGTACCCCAACCTTGAACACTGAAGCTTTCTTT
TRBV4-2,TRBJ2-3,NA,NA,CASSLAGDTQYF,TGTGCCAGCAGCCTTGCGGGGGATACGCAGTATTTT
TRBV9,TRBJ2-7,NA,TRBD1,CASSVEGGSFEQYF,TGTGCCAGCAGCGTAGAAGGGGGCAGTTTCGAGCAGTACTTC
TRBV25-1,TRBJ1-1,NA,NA,CASSEWRGLNTEAFF,TGTGCCAGCAGTGAATGGAGGGGCCTGAACACTGAAGCTTTCTTT
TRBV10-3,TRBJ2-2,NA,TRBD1,CAINIQGSGELFF,TGTGCCATCAATATACAGGGGTCCGGGGAGCTGTTTTTT
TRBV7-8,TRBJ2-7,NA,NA,CASSLGGRGAYEQYF,TGTGCCAGCAGCTTAGGTGGGAGGGGGGCCTACGAGCAGTACTTC
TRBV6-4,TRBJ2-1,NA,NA,CASSPVLGIEQFF,TGTGCCAGCAGTCCAGTACTGGGAATTGAGCAGTTCTTC
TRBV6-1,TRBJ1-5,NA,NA,CASGRTVRNQPQHF,TGTGCCAGCGGGAGGACAGTGAGAAATCAGCCCCAGCATTTT
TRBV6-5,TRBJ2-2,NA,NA,CASSYFAGGELFF,TGTGCCAGCAGTTACTTTGCGGGCGGGGAGCTGTTTTTT
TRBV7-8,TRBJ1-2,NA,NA,CASSPGPHPNYGYTF,TGTGCCAGCAGCCCCGGACCTCACCCGAACTATGGCTACACCTTC
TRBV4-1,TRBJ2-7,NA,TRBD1,CASSPQGAATYEQYF,TGCGCCAGCAGCCCCCAGGGGGCCGCAACCTACGAGCAGTACTTC
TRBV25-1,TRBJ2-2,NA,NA,CASSGNSGELFF,TGTGCCAGCAGTGGGAATTCCGGGGAGCTGTTTTTT
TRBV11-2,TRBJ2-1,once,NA,CASSLVAQGGEQFF,TGTGCCAGCAGCTTAGTAGCCCAGGGGGGTGAGCAGTTCTTC
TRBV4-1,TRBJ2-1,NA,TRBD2,CASSQASLSGEYNEQFF,TGCGCCAGCAGCCAAGCCTCTCTGAGCGGGGAGTACAATGAGCAGTTCTTC
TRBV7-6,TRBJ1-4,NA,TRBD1,CASSLVQGEEKLFF,TGTGCCAGCAGCTTAGTACAGGGGGAAGAAAAACTGTTTTTT
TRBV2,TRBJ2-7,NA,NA,CASLRAFSGLSYEQYF,TGTGCCAGCTTGCGGGCCTTTAGCGGATTATCCTACGAGCAGTACTTC
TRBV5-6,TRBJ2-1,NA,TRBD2,CASSLGNLAGPRGEQFF,TGTGCCAGCAGCTTGGGAAACCTAGCGGGGCCCCGGGGTGAGCAGTTCTTC
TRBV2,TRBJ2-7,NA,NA,CASSVLIYEQYF,TGTGCCAGCAGTGTACTAATCTACGAGCAGTACTTC
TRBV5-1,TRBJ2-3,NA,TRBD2,CASSLASGALTDTQYF,TGCGCCAGCAGCTTGGCCAGCGGGGCCCTCACAGATACGCAGTATTTT